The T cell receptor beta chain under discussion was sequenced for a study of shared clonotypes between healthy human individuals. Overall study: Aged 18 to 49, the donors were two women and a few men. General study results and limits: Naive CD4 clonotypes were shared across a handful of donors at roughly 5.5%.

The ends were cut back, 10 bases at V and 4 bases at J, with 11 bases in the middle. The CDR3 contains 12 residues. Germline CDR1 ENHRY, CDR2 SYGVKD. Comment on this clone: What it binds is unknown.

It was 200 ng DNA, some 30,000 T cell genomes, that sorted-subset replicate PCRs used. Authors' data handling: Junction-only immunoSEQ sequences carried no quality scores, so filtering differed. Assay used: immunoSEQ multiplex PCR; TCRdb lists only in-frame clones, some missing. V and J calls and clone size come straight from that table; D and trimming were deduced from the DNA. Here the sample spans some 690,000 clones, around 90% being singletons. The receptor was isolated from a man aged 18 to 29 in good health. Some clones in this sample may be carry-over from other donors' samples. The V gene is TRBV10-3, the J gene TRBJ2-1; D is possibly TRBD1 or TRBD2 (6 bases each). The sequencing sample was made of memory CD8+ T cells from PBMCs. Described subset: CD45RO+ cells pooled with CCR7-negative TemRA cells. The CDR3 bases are TGTGCCAGCGAAGGGGGGTACAATGAGCAGTTCTTC. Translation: CASEGGYNEQFF.